The present TCR beta chain was sequenced within a study of Ad26.COV2.S vaccination and SARS-CoV-2 variants. Profiling relied on immunoSEQ multiplex PCR, and the TCRdb table lists in-frame clones only, not all of them. The sample has a few hundred thousand clones, approximately 88% seen once. The ends were cut back, 2 bases at V and 15 bases at J, with 14 bases in the middle. The CDR3 runs to 12 residues. The germline CDR1 and CDR2 sequences are MNHEY and SVGEGT. Noted treatment: over 15 received Ad26.COV2.S at low or high dose, single or two shots; five or six received placebo; per-sample allocation not given. Sampling occurred on day 63 after the first vaccine or placebo injection.

Source: peripheral blood, taken in a trial of Ad26.COV2.S vaccine versus placebo. The J gene is TRBJ2-1, the V gene TRBV6-2 or TRBV6-3; perhaps TRBD2 as D (6 bases). The sequence derives from a person aged 18 to 59 who received the Ad26.COV2.S COVID-19 vaccine or a placebo. The CDR3 here is CASSYGHNGRFF. CDR3 bases: TGTGCCAGCAGTTACGGGCACAACGGGAGGTTCTTC.